A single sample is the source of the 23 T cell receptor beta chains below, sequenced in a study of blood T cell repertoires in COVID-19. TCRdb's table, derived via immunoSEQ multiplex PCR, lists solely in-frame clones and lacks some. The sample records about 35,000 clones, more than 80% being singletons. Sequencing input: peripheral blood. The receptors stem from a man aged 60-69 years in a cohort sampled during active COVID-19.

This clone has more than one count but fewer than ten. This chain uses TRBV7-8 with TRBJ2-3, with 10 bases fitting TRBD1. V trimming: 3 bases; J trimming: 1 base; junction bases outside the gene matches: 1. There are 15 residues in the CDR3. Germline CDR1 is SGHVS and CDR2 is FQNEAQ. The CDR3 DNA is TGTGCCAGCAGCTTTGGGACAGGGGGCACAGATACGCAGTATTTT. This gives the protein CASSFGTGGTDTQYF.

The J gene is TRBJ1-1, the V gene TRBV19; TRBD1 might be the D (5 bases). V gave up 8 bases and J gave up 6 bases, with 22 bases separating them. CDR3 length: 15 amino acids. CDR1 and CDR2 (germline): LNHDA, SQIVND (reference sequence). As DNA, the CDR3 is TGTGCCAGTGCTCCCCCCACCTATACAGGACCTGAAGCTTTCTTT. Encoded protein: CASAPPTYTGPEAFF.

The gene calls are TRBV7-2 and TRBJ1-1; 7 positions match TRBD1. This CDR3 region has 16 residues. The junction had 7 bases not matched to a gene; V was cut back by 2 bases and J by 1 base. Germline CDR1 and CDR2: SGHTA and FQGNSA. In DNA, the CDR3 is TGTGCCAGCAGCTTACGGCCAGGGGGTGGGAACACTGAAGCTTTCTTT. Its translation: CASSLRPGGGNTEAFF. The full variable domain, with the rest looked up from reference TRBV7-2 and TRBJ1-1, is GAGVSQSPSNKVTEKGKDVELRCDPISGHTALYWYRQSLGQGLEFLIYFQGNSAPDKSGLPSDRFSAERTGGSVSTLTIQRTQQEDSAVYLCASSLRPGGGNTEAFFGQGTRLTVV.

V gene TRBV19 combines with J gene TRBJ2-1; 8 nucleotides match TRBD1. With V trimmed by 2 bases and J by 8 bases, 8 bases remained unmatched. Per germline, CDR1 LNHDA and CDR2 SQIVND (reference sequence). The CDR3 spans 15 residues. CDR3: CASSIPRAGGDEQFF. The CDR3 region has the DNA TGTGCCAGTAGTATACCCCGGGCAGGGGGCGATGAGCAGTTCTTC.

The chain uses TRBV30 and TRBJ1-6; D unresolved. Germline CDR1 is GTSNPN and CDR2 is SVGIG (reference sequence). Trimming cost V 4 bases and J 6 bases, with 7 bases left between them. CDR3 size: 12 residues. CDR3 sequence: CAWKRGNSPLHF. Here the CDR3 DNA reads TGTGCCTGGAAGCGGGGTAATTCACCCCTCCACTTT.

The chain links TRBV24-1 to TRBJ2-3, with 8 bases aligning to TRBD2. CDR3 size: 14 residues. The germline V gene encodes CDR1 KGHDR and CDR2 SFDVKD. Trimming removed 6 bases from V and 7 bases from J; junction bases left unmatched: 8. The CDR3 region is CATSLPGGGYTQYF. Written as DNA, the CDR3 is TGTGCCACCAGTCTCCCCGGGGGGGGGTATACGCAGTATTTT.

The chain recombines TRBV27 with TRBJ2-7; 9 bases agree with TRBD1. The CDR3 covers 14 residues. CDR1 and CDR2 from the germline V gene are MNHEY and SMNVEV (reference sequence). Trimming at V came to 5 bases and at J to 3 bases, leaving 5 bases not matched to a gene. CDR3 amino acids: CASSPWDRVYEQYF. The CDR3 coding sequence is TGTGCCAGCAGTCCGTGGGACAGGGTCTACGAGCAGTACTTC.

This clone has just one count. The rearrangement joins TRBV10-3 to TRBJ1-2; TRBD1 is a possible D gene (6 bases). In germline, CDR1 is ENHRY, CDR2 SYGVKD. The CDR3 has 14 amino acids. The V end lost 11 bases, the J end lost 2 bases, and 18 bases lay between the germline ends. The CDR3 DNA follows: TGTGCCTTCCGGACACAGGGCGTCAACTATGGCTACACCTTC. Protein product: CAFRTQGVNYGYTF.

In this sample, this clone turned up a few times. J is TRBJ2-7 and V is TRBV7-2; D is possibly TRBD1 (6 bases). Germline lookup yields CDR1 SGHTA and CDR2 FQGNSA. This CDR3 has 14 residues. Trimming stripped 5 bases from V and 5 bases from J, with 16 bases between. This CDR3 is CASSALTGLDEQYF. DNA for the CDR3: TGTGCCAGCAGCGCCCTGACAGGTCTAGACGAGCAGTACTTC.

The chain carries TRBV5-6 and TRBJ1-1; 10 nucleotides agree with TRBD1. J lost 4 bases, V lost 4 bases, and 7 bases had no gene match. Per germline, CDR1 SGHDT and CDR2 YYEEEE. The CDR3 runs to 15 residues. CDR3 coding DNA: TGTGCCAGCAGCGCAGGTTGGACAGGGGGCACTGAAGCTTTCTTT. It codes for CASSAGWTGGTEAFF.

V gene TRBV28 combines with J gene TRBJ1-1, with D possibly being TRBD1 (6 bases). Trimming left V 5 bases short and J 0 bases short, with 16 bases between. The CDR3 loop spans 16 amino acids. The germline CDR1 and CDR2 sequences are MDHEN and SYDVKM. CDR3 bases: TGTGCCAGCAGTAATCCGGGACACCGCATGAACACTGAAGCTTTCTTT. Translated, it gives CASSNPGHRMNTEAFF. Combining the CDR3 with reference TRBV28 and TRBJ1-1 gives the whole variable domain DVKVTQSSRYLVKRTGEKVFLECVQDMDHENMFWYRQDPGLGLRLIYFSYDVKMKEKGDIPEGYSVSREKKERFSLILESASTNQTSMYLCASSNPGHRMNTEAFFGQGTRLTVV.

The chain couples TRBV5-8 to TRBJ1-2; D is possibly TRBD1 (5 bases). This CDR3 comprises 15 residues. Deletions cut 4 bases from V and 3 bases from J, with 16 bases between. Germline V gene sequence: CDR1 SGHTS, CDR2 YDEGEE. CDR3 protein: CASSPTGATYYGYTF. As DNA, the CDR3 is TGTGCCAGCAGCCCAACAGGAGCCACTTACTATGGCTACACCTTC.

The chain carries TRBV7-2 and TRBJ1-2; the D gene is possibly TRBD1 (6 bases). V lost 7 bases to trimming and J lost 4 bases, with 13 bases between them. Germline V gene data show CDR1 as SGHTA and CDR2 as FQGNSA. The CDR3 consists of 13 residues. The CDR3 DNA reads TGTGCCAGCACCCACGACAGGTCCTATGGCTACACCTTC. Encoded protein: CASTHDRSYGYTF. Full variable domain (rest looked up from reference TRBV7-2 and TRBJ1-2): GAGVSQSPSNKVTEKGKDVELRCDPISGHTALYWYRQSLGQGLEFLIYFQGNSAPDKSGLPSDRFSAERTGGSVSTLTIQRTQQEDSAVYLCASTHDRSYGYTFGSGTRLTVV.

The rearrangement links TRBV12-1 to TRBJ2-1; the D call TRBD1 from the table was never checked on the DNA. TRBV12-1 is a recognized pseudogene. This CDR3 has 19 amino acids. The CDR3 DNA sequence: TGTGCCAGCAGCTTTGTGGGCGTACGGACACACAACTCCTACAATGAGCAGTTCTTC. The encoded protein is CASSFVGVRTHNSYNEQFF.

This clone was counted a few times. V is TRBV18 and J is TRBJ2-1; TRBD2 aligns across 8 bases. V dropped 3 bases and J dropped 7; count of bases not matched to a gene: 2. CDR3 length: 13 residues. Germline V gives CDR1 KGHSH, CDR2 LQKENI. The CDR3 DNA is TGTGCCAGCTCACCCCAGCGGGAGAATGAGCAGTTCTTC. This gives the protein CASSPQRENEQFF.

This CDR3 is CSVEGAERETQYF. The DNA of the CDR3 is TGCAGCGTTGAAGGGGCAGAAAGGGAGACCCAGTACTTC. The V call is TRBV29-1, the J call TRBJ2-5; D gene unclear. Trimming pared 1 base from V and 5 bases from J, leaving 11 bases between. The CDR3 has 13 amino acids. Germline lookup yields CDR1 SQVTM and CDR2 ANQGSEA.

The gene calls are TRBV7-8 and TRBJ1-1; the D gene is possibly TRBD1 (5 bases). The CDR3 loop spans 14 amino acids. CDR1 is SGHVS, CDR2 FQNEAQ, per germline. The V end was cut by 0 bases, the J end by 5 bases, with 10 bases between. CDR3 in amino acids: CASSLASGPTEAFF. The CDR3 bases are TGTGCCAGCAGCTTAGCATCAGGGCCTACTGAAGCTTTCTTT.

CDR3 region: CASSLTAGVAGELFF. The CDR3 DNA reads as TGTGCCAGCAGCTTAACTGCGGGAGTGGCCGGGGAGCTGTTTTTT. J is TRBJ2-2 and V is TRBV11-1; 7 positions match TRBD2. With 2 bases clipped from V and 6 bases from J, the junction kept 6 bases outside the gene matches. CDR1 is SGHAT and CDR2 is FQDESV in the germline V gene (reference sequence). The CDR3 contains 15 residues. The full variable domain, with the rest looked up from reference TRBV11-1 and TRBJ2-2, is EAEVAQSPRYKITEKSQAVAFWCDPISGHATLYWYRQILGQGPELLVQFQDESVVDDSQLPKDRFSAERLKGVDSTLKIQPAELGDSAMYLCASSLTAGVAGELFFGEGSRLTVL.

CDR3 in amino acids: CASSEGASTDTQYF. CDR3 nucleotides: TGTGCCAGCAGTGAGGGGGCTAGCACAGATACGCAGTATTTT. The chain recombines TRBV6-4 with TRBJ2-3, with TRBD1 as a possible D gene (6 bases). V was pared by 3 bases and J by 0 bases, with 7 bases between. The CDR3 covers 14 residues. CDR1 is MRHNA and CDR2 is SNTAGT in the germline V gene.

The chain carries TRBV7-9 and TRBJ2-7; possibly TRBD2 for D (7 bases). This CDR3 has 17 amino acids. Trimming pared 2 bases from V and 5 bases from J, leaving 22 bases between. The germline V gene encodes CDR1 SEHNR and CDR2 FQNEAQ (reference sequence). The DNA for the CDR3 is TGTGCCAGCAGCTTAAAGTACGGGGGGCGAGGAAGAGACGAGCAGTACTTC. Amino acid sequence: CASSLKYGGRGRDEQYF.

The rearrangement links TRBV19 to TRBJ2-2; possibly TRBD2 for D (6 bases). This CDR3 contains 12 residues. V lost 8 bases to trimming and J lost 6 bases, with 10 bases between them. Germline V lookup: CDR1 LNHDA, CDR2 SQIVND (reference sequence). CDR3 DNA: TGTGCCAGTGCGGGATTCGCCGGGGAGCTGTTTTTT. This codes for CASAGFAGELFF.

The CDR3 sequence: CASSPGGLAAQYF. The CDR3, as DNA: TGTGCCAGCAGTCCAGGTGGGCTAGCGGCGCAGTATTTT. The chain uses TRBV12-3 or TRBV12-4 and TRBJ2-3; 7 bases align to TRBD2. V lost 5 bases and J lost 10; bases outside the gene matches: 9. This CDR3 region has 13 residues.

In its sample, this clone was seen a few times. The chain combines TRBV7-2 with TRBJ1-2; D remains unclear. The germline gives CDR1 SGHTA, CDR2 FQGNSA. V lost 1 base and J 3 bases, leaving 9 bases between the germline ends. This CDR3 comprises 14 residues. The CDR3: CASSLVAQDYGYTF. Here the CDR3 DNA reads TGTGCCAGCAGCTTAGTTGCCCAGGACTATGGCTACACCTTC. The variable domain in full, with the rest retrieved from reference TRBV7-2 and TRBJ1-2, is GAGVSQSPSNKVTEKGKDVELRCDPISGHTALYWYRQSLGQGLEFLIYFQGNSAPDKSGLPSDRFSAERTGGSVSTLTIQRTQQEDSAVYLCASSLVAQDYGYTFGSGTRLTVV.